The clone carrying this T cell receptor beta chain has a handful of counts. Its matching antigen is unknown. The data were obtained in a study of early stage breast cancer tumors. The wider study: Invasive lobular carcinomas made up about 30% of the 12 ER+/PR+/HER2- tumors.

The CDR3 sequence is 15 residues long. V trimming: 5 bases; J trimming: 3 bases; junction bases outside the gene matches: 9. The germline gives CDR1 MDHEN, CDR2 SYDVKM. Study-wide results and limits: Chain pairing and CD4, CD8 or FOXP3 expression were not captured. In about 85% of the 16 patients, blood comparison separated tumor from normal breast. Compared with adjacent normal breast, tumors showed about 2.5-fold denser, more clonal T cells.

TCRdb keeps only in-frame clones here, not all; method: immunoSEQ multiplex PCR. The sample contains about 72,000 clones, 70% to 85% of which appear only once. The sequencing sample was made of blood. The chain carries TRBV28 and TRBJ1-2; 7 bases match TRBD1. The clonotype was recovered from a person in their sixties or seventies with breast cancer. The CDR3 region has the DNA TGTGCCAGCAGTCTACCCGACAGGGCGGACTATGGCTACACCTTC. Encoded protein: CASSLPDRADYGYTF.